The present T cell receptor beta chain was sequenced within a study of technical replicates of blood from a few donors. Sequencing used immunoSEQ multiplex PCR; TCRdb keeps in-frame clones, though not all of them. Among some 91,000 clones listed, 90% to 97% were seen once. Trimming at V came to 6 bases and at J to 0 bases, leaving 16 bases not matched to a gene. Germline CDR1 reads MDHEN; CDR2 reads SYDVKM. CDR3 size: 19 residues. This sequence originates from a human donor in good health. J is TRBJ2-3 and V is TRBV28, with TRBD2 matching over 9 bases. Sequenced material: T cells isolated from PBMCs. The CDR3 nucleotides read TGTGCCAGCAGCATTTACGGAGGGGGGCTAGCGGGGAGCACAGATACGCAGTATTTT. Translating it yields CASSIYGGGLAGSTDTQYF. The whole variable domain, filled in from reference TRBV28 and TRBJ2-3, reads DVKVTQSSRYLVKRTGEKVFLECVQDMDHENMFWYRQDPGLGLRLIYFSYDVKMKEKGDIPEGYSVSREKKERFSLILESASTNQTSMYLCASSIYGGGLAGSTDTQYFGPGTRLTVL.